The 21 T cell receptor beta chains below were found in one sample sequenced in a study of blood T cell repertoires in COVID-19. Sequencing used immunoSEQ multiplex PCR; TCRdb keeps in-frame clones, though not all of them. The sample lists around 100,000 clones; about 80% were seen once. The sequenced material came from peripheral blood. The source of these receptors is a man aged 65-85 years with active or convalescent COVID-19.

The V and J genes are TRBV11-3 and TRBJ2-1; 9 bases fit TRBD2. The CDR3 extends over 14 amino acids. V gave up 6 bases and J gave up 4 bases; unmatched junction bases: 4. Germline V gene sequence: CDR1 SGHNT, CDR2 YENEEA. CDR3 nucleotide sequence: TGTGCCAGCAGTCTAGCGGGGCCGTACAATGAGCAGTTCTTC. This translates into CASSLAGPYNEQFF.

This clone showed up just a few times. The rearrangement links TRBV4-2 to TRBJ2-2, with 8 bases fitting TRBD2. Germline V CDR1 and CDR2: LGHNA, YNFKEQ. J was trimmed by 6 bases and V by 0 bases; bases with no gene match: 9. This CDR3 spans 17 amino acids. The CDR3 is CASSQELSGRDPGELFF. The DNA for the CDR3 is TGTGCCAGCAGCCAAGAGTTGAGCGGGAGAGACCCCGGGGAGCTGTTTTTT.

This chain links TRBV7-2 with TRBJ1-3, with 7 bases matching TRBD1. V gave up 5 bases and J gave up 3 bases; unmatched junction bases: 10. Looked up from germline, CDR1 is SGHTA and CDR2 is FQGNSA. The CDR3 is made up of 16 amino acids. CDR3 region: CASSLAGAGGGNTIYF. The CDR3 nucleotides are TGTGCCAGCAGCCTCGCCGGGGCAGGGGGTGGAAACACCATATATTTT.

V and J are TRBV29-1 and TRBJ2-1; 7 bases match TRBD1. Trimming at V came to 2 bases and at J to 6 bases, leaving 4 bases not matched to a gene. Germline-derived CDR1 and CDR2 are SQVTM and ANQGSEA. The CDR3 has 13 amino acids. The DNA for the CDR3 is TGCAGCGTTGAACCGACAGGGTCCAATGAGCAGTTCTTC. It is translated as CSVEPTGSNEQFF.

The chain joins TRBV7-2 to TRBJ2-2, with D unresolved. V gave up 2 bases and J gave up 6 bases, with 7 bases separating them. The CDR3 length is 13 residues. Germline CDR1 is SGHTA and CDR2 is FQGNSA. The CDR3 loop is CASSLFFAGELFF. CDR3 sequence (DNA): TGTGCCAGCAGCTTATTTTTCGCCGGGGAGCTGTTTTTT.

This chain connects TRBV28 to TRBJ2-1, with D maybe TRBD1 (6 bases). V was pared by 1 base and J by 4 bases, with 11 bases between. Germline CDR1 MDHEN, CDR2 SYDVKM. The CDR3 loop spans 15 amino acids. The CDR3 DNA reads TGTGCCAGCAGTTTATCAGCCACAGGGTACAATGAGCAGTTCTTC. This codes for CASSLSATGYNEQFF.

The V gene is TRBV19, the J gene TRBJ1-3, with TRBD1 identical over 7 bases. Trimming took 7 bases from V and 3 from J; bases not matched to a gene: 6. This CDR3 has 14 amino acids. The germline V gene encodes CDR1 LNHDA and CDR2 SQIVND (reference sequence). The CDR3 DNA is TGTGCCAGTACTCCTGGGACAGTTGGAAACACCATATATTTT. Amino acids: CASTPGTVGNTIYF.

J is TRBJ2-7 and V is TRBV19, with a weak D call TRBD1 (5 bases). Per germline, CDR1 LNHDA and CDR2 SQIVND (reference sequence). This CDR3 has 14 residues. Trimming stripped 3 bases from V and 6 bases from J, with 15 bases between. CDR3 DNA sequence: TGTGCCAGTAGTATGGGGCCGCCTCCCGGCGAGCAGTACTTC. Its protein product is CASSMGPPPGEQYF.

The chain recombines TRBV12-5 with TRBJ2-3; weak D call: TRBD1 (5 bases). V lost 6 bases and J 2 bases, leaving 18 bases between the germline ends. The CDR3 has 16 residues. Germline lookup yields CDR1 LGHNT and CDR2 FRNRAP. This CDR3 is CASGNFRGLYTDTQYF. DNA of the CDR3: TGTGCTAGTGGGAACTTTAGGGGCCTATACACAGATACGCAGTATTTT.

The chain couples TRBV4-3 to TRBJ2-7; 8 bases map to TRBD2. V shed 1 base and J 4 bases; nucleotides not matched to a gene: 6. The CDR3 length is 15 residues. The germline gives CDR1 LGHNA, CDR2 YSLEER. CDR3 coding DNA: TGCGCCAGCAGCCAAGGGGGGGGACTAGGGTACGAGCAGTACTTC. It specifies CASSQGGGLGYEQYF.

The chain joins TRBV20-1 to TRBJ1-1, with D maybe TRBD1 (6 bases). The V gene lost 3 bases and the J gene lost 6 bases, with 14 bases spanning the gap. This CDR3 comprises 13 residues. The V gene's germline CDR1 is DFQATT and CDR2 SNEGSKA (reference sequence). The CDR3, as DNA: TGCAGTGCTAGTAGGTACAGGGAAGCTGAAGCTTTCTTT. It specifies CSASRYREAEAFF.

V gene TRBV7-9 combines with J gene TRBJ2-1; a weak D match, TRBD2 (5 bases). Germline V gives CDR1 SEHNR, CDR2 FQNEAQ (reference sequence). The CDR3 is 16 amino acids. The V and J ends lost 2 bases and 3 bases respectively, with 14 bases between them. CDR3 DNA: TGTGCCAGCAGCTTACGAAGGAGCGGAAACTACAATGAGCAGTTCTTC. It yields the protein CASSLRRSGNYNEQFF. Using reference TRBV7-9 and TRBJ2-1 for the parts outside the CDR3, the full variable domain is DTGVSQNPRHKITKRGQNVTFRCDPISEHNRLYWYRQTLGQGPEFLTYFQNEAQLEKSRLLSDRFSAERPKGSFSTLEIQRTEQGDSAMYLCASSLRRSGNYNEQFFGPGTRLTVL.

The chain joins TRBV9 to TRBJ1-1, with 7 nucleotides matching TRBD1. The germline V gene encodes CDR1 SGDLS and CDR2 YYNGEE. The junction had 13 bases not matched to a gene; V was cut back by 4 bases and J by 13 bases. This CDR3 has 13 amino acids. The CDR3 is CASSTGEMDEVFF. Written as DNA, the CDR3 is TGTGCCAGCAGCACAGGGGAAATGGATGAGGTTTTCTTT.

The J gene is TRBJ1-1, the V gene TRBV5-4, with D perhaps matching TRBD1 (5 bases). Trimming cost V 2 bases and J 8 bases, with 16 bases left between them. From germline, CDR1 is SGHNT and CDR2 YYREEE (reference sequence). CDR3 length: 14 amino acids. The CDR3 sequence: CASSFSDRGTEAFF. The CDR3 region has the DNA TGTGCCAGCAGCTTTTCGGATAGGGGAACAGAAGCTTTCTTT.

V is TRBV18 and J is TRBJ1-1; D perhaps matches TRBD1 (6 bases). The CDR3 sequence is 14 residues long. Trimming took off 5 bases at V and 1 base at J, with 11 bases between the two ends. Germline CDR1 is KGHSH and CDR2 is LQKENI. The chain's CDR3 is CASSASRGNTEAFF. The CDR3 DNA reads as TGTGCCAGCTCAGCATCCAGGGGGAACACTGAAGCTTTCTTT.

This clone appeared once. V and J are TRBV10-3 and TRBJ1-2; D is ambiguous. This CDR3 is 13 amino acids long. Trimming stripped 4 bases from V and 2 bases from J, with 8 bases between. Germline values: CDR1 ENHRY, CDR2 SYGVKD. The CDR3 protein is CAISGYSNYGYTF. The DNA for the CDR3 is TGTGCCATCAGTGGATACAGCAACTATGGCTACACCTTC.

This chain links TRBV5-6 with TRBJ2-1; 9 bases are a match to TRBD1. Trimming removed 5 bases from V and 7 bases from J; junction bases left unmatched: 10. The CDR3 length is 15 residues. Germline CDR1 and CDR2: SGHDT and YYEEEE. The CDR3 region has the DNA TGTGCCAGCAGTCCCCCGGGACAGGGTTTTAATGAGCAGTTCTTC. It is translated as CASSPPGQGFNEQFF.

V is TRBV7-9 and J is TRBJ2-7; D is perhaps TRBD1 (5 bases). Germline CDR1 and CDR2: SEHNR and FQNEAQ (reference sequence). The V end was cut by 1 base, the J end by 2 bases, with 9 bases between. This CDR3 region has 14 residues. CDR3: CASSLVGATYEQYF. The CDR3 bases are TGTGCCAGCAGCTTAGTAGGGGCTACCTACGAGCAGTACTTC.

The chain joins TRBV2 to TRBJ1-4; D ambiguous. V gave up 1 base and J gave up 16 bases, with 10 bases separating them. Looked up from germline, CDR1 is SNHLY and CDR2 is FYNNEI. This CDR3 has 11 residues. CDR3 nucleotides: TGTGCCAGCAGTGAAGAGCCCCCTCCGTTTTTT. Protein: CASSEEPPPFF.

This clone appeared once. This sequence joins TRBV9 and TRBJ1-6; 8 bases align to TRBD1. CDR3 length: 15 amino acids. The ends lost 0 bases at V and 7 bases at J; junction bases unmatched: 3. Germline assignment: CDR1 SGDLS and CDR2 YYNGEE. CDR3 in amino acids: CASSVEQGENSPLHF. The CDR3 DNA reads as TGTGCCAGCAGCGTAGAACAGGGGGAAAATTCACCCCTCCACTTT.

J is TRBJ1-4 and V is TRBV5-1, with D possibly being TRBD1 (6 bases). Trimming pared 0 bases from V and 3 bases from J, leaving 9 bases between. Germline loops: CDR1 SGHRS, CDR2 YFSETQ. This CDR3 region has 15 residues. The chain's CDR3 is CASSLVQGSNEKLFF. CDR3 nucleotide sequence: TGCGCCAGCAGCTTGGTCCAGGGGTCTAATGAAAAACTGTTTTTT.